These 2 T cell receptor beta chains came from one sample sequenced in a study of response to subunit inactivated influenza vaccine. TCRdb passed the RT-PCR reads through MiXCR, listing each CDR3 protein once. The sample contains some 500,000 distinct CDR3 sequences, approximately 15% of which appear only once. The sequencing here drew on CD4+ T cells sorted from PBMCs, taken approximately 25 months after vaccination. The source is a man in his fifties or sixties who received an inactivated influenza vaccine.

The chain carries TRBV4-2 and TRBJ2-6, with D unresolved. Germline CDR1 and CDR2: LGHNA and YNFKEQ. CDR3 length: 17 residues. Trimming pared 1 base from V and 0 bases from J, leaving 10 bases between. CDR3 residues: CASSQAAGSSGANVLTF. In DNA, the CDR3 is TGTGCCAGCAGCCAAGCCGCAGGATCCTCTGGGGCCAACGTCCTGACTTTC.

This clonotype was picked up many times. The chain is built from TRBV12-3 or TRBV12-4 and TRBJ1-1; D uncertain. The germline V and J ends were trimmed by 6 bases and 5 bases, with 13 bases remaining between them. This CDR3 spans 13 amino acids. CDR3 bases: TGTGCCAGCAGGTCCAGTAGCGCTACTGAAGCTTTCTTT. Amino acid sequence: CASRSSSATEAFF.